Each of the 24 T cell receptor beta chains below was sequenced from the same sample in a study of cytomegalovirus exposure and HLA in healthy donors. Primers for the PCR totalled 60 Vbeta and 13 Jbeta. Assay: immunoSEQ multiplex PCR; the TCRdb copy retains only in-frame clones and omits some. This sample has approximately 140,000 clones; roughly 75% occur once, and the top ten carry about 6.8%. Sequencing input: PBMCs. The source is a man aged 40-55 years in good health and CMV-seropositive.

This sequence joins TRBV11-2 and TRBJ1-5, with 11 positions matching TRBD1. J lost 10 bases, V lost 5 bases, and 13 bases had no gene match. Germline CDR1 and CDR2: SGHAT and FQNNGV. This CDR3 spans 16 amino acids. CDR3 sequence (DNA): TGTGCCAGCAGCCCAGGGACAGGGGGGCTCGAGGGACCCCAGCATTTT. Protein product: CASSPGTGGLEGPQHF.

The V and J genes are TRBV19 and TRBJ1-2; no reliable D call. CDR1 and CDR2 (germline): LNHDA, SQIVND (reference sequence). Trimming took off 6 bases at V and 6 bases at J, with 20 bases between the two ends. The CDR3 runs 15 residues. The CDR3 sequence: CASSLPPVYGDGYTF. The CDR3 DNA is TGTGCCAGTAGCCTCCCCCCGGTTTACGGAGATGGCTACACCTTC.

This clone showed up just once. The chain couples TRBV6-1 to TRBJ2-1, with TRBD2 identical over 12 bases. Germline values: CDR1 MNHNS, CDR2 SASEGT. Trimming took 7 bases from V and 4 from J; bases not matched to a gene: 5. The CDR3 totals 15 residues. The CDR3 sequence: CASNLLAGGYNEQFF. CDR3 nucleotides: TGTGCCAGCAACCTACTAGCGGGGGGTTACAATGAGCAGTTCTTC.

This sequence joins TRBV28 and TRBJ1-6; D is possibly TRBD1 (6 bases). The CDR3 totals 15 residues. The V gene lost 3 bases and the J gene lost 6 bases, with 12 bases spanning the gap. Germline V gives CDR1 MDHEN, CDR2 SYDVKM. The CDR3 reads CASSFAGVGNSPLHF. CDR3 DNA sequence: TGTGCCAGCAGTTTCGCAGGGGTAGGTAATTCACCCCTCCACTTT.

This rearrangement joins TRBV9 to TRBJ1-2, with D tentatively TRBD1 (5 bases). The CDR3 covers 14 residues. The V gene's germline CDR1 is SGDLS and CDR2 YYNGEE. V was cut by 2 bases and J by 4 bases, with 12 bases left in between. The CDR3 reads CASSVPGISYGYTF. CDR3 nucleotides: TGTGCCAGCAGCGTCCCAGGGATCTCCTATGGCTACACCTTC.

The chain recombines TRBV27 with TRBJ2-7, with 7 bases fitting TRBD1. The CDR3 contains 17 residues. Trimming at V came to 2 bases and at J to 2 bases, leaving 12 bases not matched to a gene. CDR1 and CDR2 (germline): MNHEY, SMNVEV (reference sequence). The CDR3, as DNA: TGTGCCAGCAGTTTAGGGTACAGACAGGGTCGTACCTACGAGCAGTACTTC. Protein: CASSLGYRQGRTYEQYF.

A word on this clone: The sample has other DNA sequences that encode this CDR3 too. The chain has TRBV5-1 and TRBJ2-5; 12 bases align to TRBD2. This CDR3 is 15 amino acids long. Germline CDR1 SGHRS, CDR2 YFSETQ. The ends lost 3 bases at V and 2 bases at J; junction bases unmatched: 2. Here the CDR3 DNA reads TGCGCCAGCAGCTCTGGACTAGCGGGGCAAGAGACCCAGTACTTC. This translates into CASSSGLAGQETQYF.

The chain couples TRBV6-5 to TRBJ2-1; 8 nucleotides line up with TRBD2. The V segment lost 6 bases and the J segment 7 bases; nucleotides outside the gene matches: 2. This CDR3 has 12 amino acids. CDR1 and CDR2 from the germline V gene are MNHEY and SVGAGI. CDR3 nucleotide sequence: TGTGCCAGCAGCCTAGCGGGTAATGAGCAGTTCTTC. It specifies CASSLAGNEQFF.

Written as DNA, the CDR3 is TGTGCCAGCGGATTAGGGGAAGGGGCCCCCGAGCAGTACTTC. Protein product: CASGLGEGAPEQYF. This chain uses TRBV27 with TRBJ2-7, with D perhaps matching TRBD1 (5 bases). Germline V gene sequence: CDR1 MNHEY, CDR2 SMNVEV (reference sequence). The CDR3 extends over 14 amino acids. Trimming left V 8 bases short and J 6 bases short, with 20 bases between.

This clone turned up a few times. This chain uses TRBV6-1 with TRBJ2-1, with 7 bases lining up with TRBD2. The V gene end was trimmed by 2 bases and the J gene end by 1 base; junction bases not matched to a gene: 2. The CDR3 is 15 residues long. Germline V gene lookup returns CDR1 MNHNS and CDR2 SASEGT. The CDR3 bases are TGTGCCAGCAGTGAATATAGCGGGTCCTACAATGAGCAGTTCTTC. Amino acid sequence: CASSEYSGSYNEQFF.

CDR3 DNA: TGTGCCAGCAGCTCAGGGAATCAGCCCCAGCATTTT. As protein: CASSSGNQPQHF. V gene TRBV7-8 combines with J gene TRBJ1-5; tentatively, D is TRBD1 (5 bases). Germline V gene data show CDR1 as SGHVS and CDR2 as FQNEAQ. Trimming shortened V by 4 bases and J by 4 bases, and 5 bases separated the two germline ends. The CDR3 consists of 12 residues.

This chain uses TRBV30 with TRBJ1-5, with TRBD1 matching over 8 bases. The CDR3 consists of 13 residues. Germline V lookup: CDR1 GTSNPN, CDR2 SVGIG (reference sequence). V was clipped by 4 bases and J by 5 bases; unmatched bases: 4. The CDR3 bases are TGTGCCTGGAACAGGGGGAGAGATCAGCCCCAGCATTTT. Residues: CAWNRGRDQPQHF.

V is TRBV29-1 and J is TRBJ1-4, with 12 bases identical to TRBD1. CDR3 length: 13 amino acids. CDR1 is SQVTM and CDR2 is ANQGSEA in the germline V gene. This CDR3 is CSCGDRGREKLFF. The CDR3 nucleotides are TGCAGTTGCGGGGACAGGGGGCGTGAAAAACTGTTTTTT.

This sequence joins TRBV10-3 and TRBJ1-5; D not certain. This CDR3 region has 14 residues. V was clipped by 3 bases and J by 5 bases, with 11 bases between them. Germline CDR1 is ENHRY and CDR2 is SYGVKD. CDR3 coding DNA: TGTGCCATCAGTGATGCTGTGGAGGATCAGCCCCAGCATTTT. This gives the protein CAISDAVEDQPQHF.

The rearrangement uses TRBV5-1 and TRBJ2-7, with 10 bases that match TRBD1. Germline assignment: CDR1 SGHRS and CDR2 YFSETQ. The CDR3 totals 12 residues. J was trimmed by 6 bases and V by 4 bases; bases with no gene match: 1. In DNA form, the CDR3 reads TGCGCCAGCAGCCGGGACAGGGGCGAGCAGTACTTC. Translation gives CASSRDRGEQYF.

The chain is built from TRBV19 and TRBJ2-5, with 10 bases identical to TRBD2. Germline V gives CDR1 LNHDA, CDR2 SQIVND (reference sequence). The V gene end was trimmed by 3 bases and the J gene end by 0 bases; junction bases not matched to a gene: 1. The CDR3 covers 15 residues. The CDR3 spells CASSMGTSDQETQYF. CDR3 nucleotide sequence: TGTGCCAGTAGTATGGGGACTAGCGACCAAGAGACCCAGTACTTC.

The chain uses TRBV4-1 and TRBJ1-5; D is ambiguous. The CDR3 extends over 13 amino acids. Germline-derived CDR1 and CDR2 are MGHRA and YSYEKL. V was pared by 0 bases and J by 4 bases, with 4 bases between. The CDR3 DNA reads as TGCGCCAGCAGCCAAGATTCGAATCAGCCCCAGCATTTT. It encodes CASSQDSNQPQHF.

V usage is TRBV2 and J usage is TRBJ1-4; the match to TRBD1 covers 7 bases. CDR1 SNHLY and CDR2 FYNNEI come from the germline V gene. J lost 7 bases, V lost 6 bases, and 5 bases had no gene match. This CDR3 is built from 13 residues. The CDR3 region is CASREGAAEKLFF. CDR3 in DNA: TGTGCCAGCAGAGAGGGGGCGGCTGAAAAACTGTTTTTT.

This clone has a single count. In DNA form, the CDR3 reads TGTGCCAGCAGTTACATCGGGACTAGCGTGACCGAGCAGTACTTC. Protein: CASSYIGTSVTEQYF. V usage is TRBV6-5 and J usage is TRBJ2-7, with 10 bases matching TRBD2. Looked up from germline, CDR1 is MNHEY and CDR2 is SVGAGI. The CDR3 contains 15 residues. J lost 6 bases, V lost 2 bases, and 7 bases had no gene match.

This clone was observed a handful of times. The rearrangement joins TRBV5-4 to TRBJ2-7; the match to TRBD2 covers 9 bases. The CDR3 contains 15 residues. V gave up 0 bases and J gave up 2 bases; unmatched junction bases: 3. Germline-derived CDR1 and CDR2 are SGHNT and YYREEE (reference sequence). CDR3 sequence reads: CASSLGGGRAYEQYF. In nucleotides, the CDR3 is TGTGCCAGCAGCTTGGGAGGCGGGAGGGCCTACGAGCAGTACTTC. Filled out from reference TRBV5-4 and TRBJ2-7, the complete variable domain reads ETGVTQSPTHLIKTRGQQVTLRCSSQSGHNTVSWYQQALGQGPQFIFQYYREEENGRGNFPPRFSGLQFPNYSSELNVNALELDDSALYLCASSLGGGRAYEQYFGPGTRLTVT.

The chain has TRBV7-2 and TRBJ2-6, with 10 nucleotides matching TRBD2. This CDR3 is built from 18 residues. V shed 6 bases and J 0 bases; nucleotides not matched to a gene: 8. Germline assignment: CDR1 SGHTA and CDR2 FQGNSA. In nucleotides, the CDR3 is TGTGCCAGCAGTCCTATAGCGGGAGGTATCTCTGGGGCCAACGTCCTGACTTTC. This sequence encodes CASSPIAGGISGANVLTF.

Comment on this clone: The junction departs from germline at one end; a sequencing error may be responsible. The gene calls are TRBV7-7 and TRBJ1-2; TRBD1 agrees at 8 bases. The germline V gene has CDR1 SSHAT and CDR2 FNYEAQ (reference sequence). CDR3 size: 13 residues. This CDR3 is CASSLGQDYGYTF. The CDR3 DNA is TGTGCTAGCAGCTTGGGACAGGACTATGGCTACACCTTC. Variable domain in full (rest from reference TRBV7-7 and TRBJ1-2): GAGVSQSPRYKVTKRGQDVTLRCDPISSHATLYWYQQALGQGPEFLTYFNYEAQPDKSGLPSDRFSAERPEGSISTLTIQRTEQRDSAMYRCASSLGQDYGYTFGSGTRLTVV.

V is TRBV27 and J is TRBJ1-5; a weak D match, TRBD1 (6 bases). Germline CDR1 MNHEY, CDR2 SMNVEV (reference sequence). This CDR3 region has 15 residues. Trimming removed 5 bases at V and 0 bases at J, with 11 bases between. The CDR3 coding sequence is TGTGCCAGCAGTCCGCAGGGGTTTAGCAATCAGCCCCAGCATTTT. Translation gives CASSPQGFSNQPQHF.

DNA for the CDR3: TGTGCCAGCAGTGATGGGGGACAATGGTACGAGCAGTACTTC. Protein: CASSDGGQWYEQYF. The J gene is TRBJ2-7, the V gene TRBV6-1; TRBD1 might be the D (6 bases). The V end lost 3 bases, the J end lost 4 bases, and 13 bases lay between the germline ends. CDR1 is MNHNS and CDR2 is SASEGT in the germline V gene. This CDR3 comprises 14 residues.